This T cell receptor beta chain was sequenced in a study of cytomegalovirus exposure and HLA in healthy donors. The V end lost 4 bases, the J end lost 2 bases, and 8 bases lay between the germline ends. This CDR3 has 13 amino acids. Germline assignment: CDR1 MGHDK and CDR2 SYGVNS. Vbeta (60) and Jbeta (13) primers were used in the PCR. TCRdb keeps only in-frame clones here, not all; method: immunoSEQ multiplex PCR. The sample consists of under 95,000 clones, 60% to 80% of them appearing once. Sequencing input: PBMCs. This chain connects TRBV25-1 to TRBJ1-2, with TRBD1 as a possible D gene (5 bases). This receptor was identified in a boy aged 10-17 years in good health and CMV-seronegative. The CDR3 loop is CASSVGANYGYTF. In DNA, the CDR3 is TGTGCCAGCAGTGTAGGGGCGAACTATGGCTACACCTTC.